One sample yielded the 16 T cell receptor beta chains listed below, sequenced in a study of T cells in Graves' hyperthyroidism and ophthalmopathy. Researchers took RNA transcripts and amplified the TCR beta CDR3 regions from them. TCR CDR3 underwent first-round RT-PCR with the HTBI primer set. TCRdb called the multiplex PCR reads again in MiXCR, with one record for every CDR3 protein. Here the sample spans around 570,000 distinct CDR3 sequences, around 20% being singletons. Sequencing used blood. The source of these receptors is a middle-aged man with Graves' ophthalmopathy.

This clonotype was detected only a few times. This sequence joins TRBV7-9 and TRBJ2-2; 13 bases are shared with TRBD2. Germline trimming cut 5 bases from V and 5 bases from J; bases unmatched to any gene: 5. Germline-derived CDR1 and CDR2 are SEHNR and FQNEAQ (reference sequence). The CDR3 consists of 16 residues. Here the CDR3 DNA reads TGTGCCAGCAGCCCTGGACTAGCGGGAGAGACCGGGGAGCTGTTTTTT. Amino acids: CASSPGLAGETGELFF.

The chain employs TRBV9 and TRBJ2-2; 7 positions match TRBD2. V gave up 0 bases and J gave up 4 bases; unmatched junction bases: 3. The CDR3 length is 15 residues. Germline-derived CDR1 and CDR2 are SGDLS and YYNGEE. The CDR3 loop reads CASSVGLAGTGELFF. For the CDR3, the DNA is TGTGCCAGCAGCGTAGGACTAGCTGGCACCGGGGAGCTGTTTTTT. The full variable domain, its missing parts supplied by reference TRBV9 and TRBJ2-2, is DSGVTQTPKHLITATGQRVTLRCSPRSGDLSVYWYQQSLDQGLQFLIQYYNGEERAKGNILERFSAQQFPDLHSELNLSSLELGDSALYFCASSVGLAGTGELFFGEGSRLTVL.

This clonotype was picked up a small number of times. The rearrangement joins TRBV6-1 to TRBJ1-6, with D possibly TRBD1 on 6 matching bases. The CDR3 contains 17 residues. Germline assignment: CDR1 MNHNS and CDR2 SASEGT. Trimming stripped 6 bases from V and 4 bases from J, with 19 bases between. CDR3 amino acids: CASSSPGQNLYNSPLHF. The CDR3 DNA reads TGTGCCAGCAGCTCCCCCGGACAGAACCTTTATAATTCACCCCTCCACTTT.

In its sample, this clonotype was seen many times. The junction does not match germline at one end; this may be a read error. The rearrangement joins TRBV5-1 to TRBJ2-1; 11 bases fit TRBD2. The CDR3 sequence is 16 residues long. The germline V gene has CDR1 SGHRS and CDR2 YFSETQ. In DNA form, the CDR3 reads TGTGCCAGCAGTTTAACTAGCGGGAGCTCCTACAATGAGCAGTTCTTC. Translation gives CASSLTSGSSYNEQFF.

As to this clonotype: Given a much more abundant clone one base away, this may be a read error. This chain joins TRBV28 and TRBJ2-3, with 10 bases aligning to TRBD2. CDR3 size: 15 residues. The V gene's germline CDR1 is MDHEN and CDR2 SYDVKM. CDR3 region: CASSSSGLAIDTRYF. In DNA form, the CDR3 reads TGTGCCAGCAGTTCCTCGGGACTAGCGATAGATACGCGGTATTTT.

V gene TRBV9 combines with J gene TRBJ2-1; D gene ambiguous. The CDR3 is made up of 17 amino acids. Germline V gene data show CDR1 as SGDLS and CDR2 as YYNGEE. The V end was cut by 2 bases, the J end by 2 bases, with 17 bases between. The CDR3 sequence: CASSVSGRGGAYNEQFF. CDR3 nucleotides: TGTGCCAGCAGCGTGTCTGGAAGAGGTGGTGCCTACAATGAGCAGTTCTTC.

The J gene is TRBJ1-1, the V gene TRBV4-1; D not certain. V was clipped by 1 base and J by 4 bases, with 7 bases between them. Germline V CDR1 and CDR2: MGHRA, YSYEKL. This CDR3 spans 13 amino acids. CDR3 nucleotides: TGCGCCAGCAGCCAAGTGGGCGTCACTGAAGCTTTCTTT. Amino acid sequence: CASSQVGVTEAFF.

This clonotype was observed many times. The V gene is TRBV7-2, the J gene TRBJ1-2; D might be TRBD1 (6 bases). The CDR3 is 13 residues long. Germline V lookup: CDR1 SGHTA, CDR2 FQGNSA. Trimming removed 1 base at V and 4 bases at J, with 7 bases between. This chain's CDR3 is CASSLGGPYGYTF. DNA for the CDR3: TGTGCCAGCAGCTTAGGGGGGCCCTATGGCTACACCTTC.

At least ten counts were recorded for this clonotype. Sequence at one end of the junction differs from germline and may be a read error. CDR3 loop: CASSLGENNEQFF. In DNA, the CDR3 is TGTGCTAGCAGCTTAGGGGAAAACAATGAGCAGTTCTTC. The V call is TRBV7-7, the J call TRBJ2-1, with D perhaps matching TRBD1 (5 bases). CDR1 and CDR2 (germline): SSHAT, FNYEAQ (reference sequence). CDR3 size: 13 residues.

This clonotype was recorded at least ten times. The V gene is TRBV28, the J gene TRBJ2-7, with D possibly TRBD2 on 5 matching bases. The length of the CDR3 is 16 residues. Trimming shortened V by 6 bases and J by 0 bases, and 18 bases separated the two germline ends. CDR1 is MDHEN and CDR2 is SYDVKM in the germline V gene. CDR3 bases: TGTGCCAGCAGCTCAGCAGCCCACGGGGTCTCCTACGAGCAGTACTTC. Translated: CASSSAAHGVSYEQYF.

Many counts were recorded for this clonotype. The rearrangement uses TRBV28 and TRBJ1-2; D remains ambiguous. Per the germline V gene, CDR1 is MDHEN and CDR2 is SYDVKM. The CDR3 loop spans 16 amino acids. The germline V and J ends were trimmed by 6 bases and 0 bases, with 17 bases remaining between them. The CDR3 loop reads CASSLLGSGSNYGYTF. In nucleotides, the CDR3 is TGTGCCAGCAGCTTACTCGGGAGCGGCTCTAACTATGGCTACACCTTC.

Here the CDR3 DNA reads TGCGCCAGCAGATCTTTAGGGGAGGACAGACTTAATTCACCCCTCCACTTT. Translation gives CASRSLGEDRLNSPLHF. The rearrangement uses TRBV4-1 and TRBJ1-6; the D gene is possibly TRBD1 (6 bases). Between the trimmed V and J ends, which lost 6 bases and 6 bases, there was a span of 21 bases. Germline CDR1 reads MGHRA; CDR2 reads YSYEKL. The CDR3 contains 17 residues.

This clonotype was detected ten times or more. The chain is built from TRBV6-1 and TRBJ2-7, with TRBD1 matching 7 bases. The CDR3 loop spans 13 amino acids. The germline V gene has CDR1 MNHNS and CDR2 SASEGT. The CDR3 sequence is CACTSPGTDEQYF. CDR3 nucleotides: TGTGCTTGTACCAGCCCGGGGACAGACGAGCAGTACTTC.

This rearrangement joins TRBV11-2 to TRBJ1-1, with D possibly being TRBD1 (5 bases). Looked up from germline, CDR1 is SGHAT and CDR2 is FQNNGV. CDR3 length: 15 residues. The ends were cut back, 4 bases at V and 0 bases at J, with 12 bases in the middle. The CDR3 is CASSSRGRMNTEAFF. The CDR3 DNA reads TGTGCCAGCAGCTCCCGGGGACGTATGAACACTGAAGCTTTCTTT.

This clonotype showed up just a few times. The V call is TRBV27, the J call TRBJ1-3, with unresolved D. The CDR3 is 13 residues long. Trimming stripped 4 bases from V and 4 bases from J, with 8 bases between. From germline, CDR1 is MNHEY and CDR2 SMNVEV (reference sequence). The CDR3 sequence is CASSSPLGNTIYF. In nucleotides, the CDR3 is TGTGCCAGCAGTTCCCCCCTGGGAAACACCATATATTTT.

This clonotype was seen only a few times. The J gene is TRBJ2-7, the V gene TRBV7-9, with TRBD2 as a possible D gene (6 bases). V was trimmed by 3 bases and J by 4 bases, leaving 16 bases between them. Germline CDR1 is SEHNR and CDR2 is FQNEAQ (reference sequence). The CDR3 sequence is 15 residues long. CDR3 coding DNA: TGTGCCAGCAGCTTCCTGGACGGGAGAGCGTACGAGCAGTACTTC. Translation gives CASSFLDGRAYEQYF.